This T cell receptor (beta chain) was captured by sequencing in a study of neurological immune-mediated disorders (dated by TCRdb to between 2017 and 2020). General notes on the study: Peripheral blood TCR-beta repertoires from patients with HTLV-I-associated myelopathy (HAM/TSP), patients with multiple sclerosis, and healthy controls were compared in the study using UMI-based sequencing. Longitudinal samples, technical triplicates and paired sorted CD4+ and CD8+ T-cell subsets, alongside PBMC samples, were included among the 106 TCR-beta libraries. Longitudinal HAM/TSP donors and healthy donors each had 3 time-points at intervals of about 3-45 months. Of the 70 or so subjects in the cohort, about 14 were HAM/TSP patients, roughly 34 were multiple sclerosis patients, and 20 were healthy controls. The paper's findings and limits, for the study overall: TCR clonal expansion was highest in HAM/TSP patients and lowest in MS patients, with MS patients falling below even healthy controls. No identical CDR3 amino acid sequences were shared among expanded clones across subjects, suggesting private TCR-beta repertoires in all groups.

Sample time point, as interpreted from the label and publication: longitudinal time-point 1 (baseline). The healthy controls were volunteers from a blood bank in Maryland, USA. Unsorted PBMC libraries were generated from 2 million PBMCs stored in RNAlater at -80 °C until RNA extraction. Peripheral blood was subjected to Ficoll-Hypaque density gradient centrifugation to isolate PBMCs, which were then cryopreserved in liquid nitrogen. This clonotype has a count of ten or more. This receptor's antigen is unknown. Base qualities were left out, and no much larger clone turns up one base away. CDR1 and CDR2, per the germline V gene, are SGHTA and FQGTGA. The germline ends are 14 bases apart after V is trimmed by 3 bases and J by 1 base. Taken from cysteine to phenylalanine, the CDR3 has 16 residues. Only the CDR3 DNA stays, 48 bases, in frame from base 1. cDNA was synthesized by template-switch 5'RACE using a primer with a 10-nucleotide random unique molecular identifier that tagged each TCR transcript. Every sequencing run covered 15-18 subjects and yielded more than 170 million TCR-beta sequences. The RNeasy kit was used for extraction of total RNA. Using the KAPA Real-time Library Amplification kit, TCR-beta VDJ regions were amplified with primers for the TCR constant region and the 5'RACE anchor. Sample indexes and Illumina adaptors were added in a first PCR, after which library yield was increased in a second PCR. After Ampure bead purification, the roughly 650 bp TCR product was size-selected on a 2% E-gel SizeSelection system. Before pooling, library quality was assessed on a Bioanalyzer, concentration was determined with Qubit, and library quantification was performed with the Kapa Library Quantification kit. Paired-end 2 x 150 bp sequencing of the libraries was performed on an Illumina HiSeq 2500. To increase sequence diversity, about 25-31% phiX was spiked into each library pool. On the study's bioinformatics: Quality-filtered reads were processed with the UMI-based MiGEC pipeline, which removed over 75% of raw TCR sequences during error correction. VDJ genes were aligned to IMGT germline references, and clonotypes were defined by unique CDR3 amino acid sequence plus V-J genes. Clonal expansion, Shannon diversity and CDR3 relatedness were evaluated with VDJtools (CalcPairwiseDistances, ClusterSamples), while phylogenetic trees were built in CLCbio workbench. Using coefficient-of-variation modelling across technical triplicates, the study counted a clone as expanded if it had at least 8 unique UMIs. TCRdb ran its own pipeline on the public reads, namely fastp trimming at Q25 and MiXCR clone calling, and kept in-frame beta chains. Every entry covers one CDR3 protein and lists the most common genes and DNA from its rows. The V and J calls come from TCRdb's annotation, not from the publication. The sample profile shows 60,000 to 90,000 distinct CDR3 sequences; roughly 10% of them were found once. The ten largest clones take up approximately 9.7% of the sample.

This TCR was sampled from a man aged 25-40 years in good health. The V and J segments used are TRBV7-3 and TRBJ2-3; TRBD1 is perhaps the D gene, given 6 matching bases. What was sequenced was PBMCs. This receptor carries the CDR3 CASSFDRTSGTDTQYF. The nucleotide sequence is TGTGCCAGCAGCTTTGACAGGACATCAGGCACAGATACGCAGTATTTT.